This TCR beta chain was identified during a study of shared clonotypes between healthy human individuals (dated by TCRdb to the early 2020s). The study in broad terms: The cohort comprised a couple of women and a few men aged 18 to 49 years. For each donor, CD4 naive and CD4 memory were each given three plates, CD8 naive was given two plates, and CD8 memory was given one plate. Blood TCR repertoires of five healthy adults were deeply sequenced to estimate repertoire size and the extent of clonotype sharing between individuals. To increase sequencing depth and limit assay-specific biases, different laboratories used diverse techniques to prepare libraries and sequence TCR repertoires. Leukapheresis yielded between about 0.94 and 9 billion PBMCs per donor.

About this clone: The antigen this receptor binds is unknown. No base-level quality is on record; no much larger clone is a single base apart. Other DNA sequences in this sample translate to the same CDR3.

The research as a whole found: Compared with non-shared clonotypes, clonotypes shared by all four sorted-subset donors had higher generation probabilities. Rarefaction of sorted-subset datasets indicated incomplete sequencing despite the large sequencing depth. Sharing across a handful of donors was observed for about 5% of naive CD4, 3.5% of naive CD8, around 2.5% of memory CD4, and roughly 0.4% of memory CD8 clonotypes. Based on pairwise subsampling, the degree of clonotype sharing among donors was expected to be affected by sequencing depth. Estimated clonotype richness was generally larger for naive than for memory subsets. The genetic and exposure-history diversity represented was limited by the small number of donors. Only blood was sampled, and tissue TCR repertoires likely differ from those in blood.

The donors were healthy, HIV-negative adults who had no recently reported acute infections or vaccinations. Every donor was a Caucasian adult residing in Nashville, Tennessee, USA. CD4+ T cells were enriched by magnetic negative selection, after which naive cells were positively selected on CD45RA and the negative fraction was taken as the memory subset. Blood was obtained by leukapheresis, after which PBMCs were separated by Ficoll-Histopaque density gradient centrifugation and cryopreserved in liquid nitrogen vapor phase. Analytical flow cytometry was used to check the purity and quantity of every magnetically sorted T cell population. Genomic DNA was isolated from each sorted fraction and quantified by UV absorbance on a Nanodrop 2000c. Using the deep immunoSEQ assay, multiplex PCR amplified TCR CDR3 regions from genomic DNA. Extracted genomic DNA from each cell subset was distributed evenly across all wells of several immunoSEQ 96-well plates, and each plate was treated as a replicate. Each replicate PCR for sorted subsets received approximately 200 ng genomic DNA, equal to about 30,000 T cell genomes. Purified libraries were measured with a Qubit 3.0 fluorometer, size-checked on a Bioanalyzer 2100, and measured again with the KAPA Library Quantification kit. A separate single-read 150-cycle Illumina NextSeq 550 flow cell was used to sequence each immunoSEQ 96-well plate. From the authors' description of their analysis: Because the immunoSEQ output included only junctional sequences and no quality scores, the filtering could not be the same as the filtering used for full-length reads. To assign V/J genes and CDR3, sequences were annotated using PyIR, a Python wrapper for IgBLAST v1.9, with IMGT germline references. Reads with weak V/J assignments (E-value above 1e-6), missing CDR3, stop codons, out-of-frame junctions, or ambiguous translated residues were removed. V3J clonotypes were defined by identical inferred V gene, J gene, and CDR3 amino acid sequence. The percentage overlap between two repertoires was calculated by dividing the number of shared unique clonotypes by the size of the smaller repertoire. Repertoire richness was assessed with RTK rarefaction, the Chao1 estimator, and Recon v2.1 estimates of unobserved clonotypes. Generation probabilities were computed with OLGA for all TCRbeta clonotypes obtained by the gDNA method from a few donors. TCRdb holds this immuneACCESS table with in-frame rearrangements only. Some clones are missing; in checked studies, unresolved V genes explain under half, and the rest has no known cause. V and J calls and clone size come straight from that table; D and trimming were deduced from the DNA. This sample has 2 million to 2.5 million clones in its table, and about nine tenths of those were observed once. Roughly 0.34% of the sample is in the top ten clones.

For CDR1 and CDR2, the germline V gene lists SQVTM and ANQGSEA. Measured from the cysteine to the phenylalanine, the CDR3 is 13 residues long. The CDR3 DNA has 39 bases and is translated from base 1. At the junction V is shortened by 4 bases and J by 0 bases, with 9 bases in between. The chain is made from TRBV29-1 and TRBJ1-1; no D gene can be assigned with confidence. The specimen sequenced was naive CD4+ T cells from PBMCs. The cell subset or site label of this sample denotes: CD45RA+ positively selected. This receptor was obtained from a man in his late teens or twenties in good health. Some clones in this sample may be carry-over from other donors' samples. The bases read TGCAGCGTTGCCCGGGGTCTGAACACTGAAGCTTTCTTT. This codes for CSVARGLNTEAFF.